The 3 T cell receptor beta chains given below trace back to one sample, sequenced in a study of regulatory T cells in long-lasting Graves disease. Indicated time point: newly diagnosed GD, antithyroid drugs for less than 3 months. The TCR library used RNA extracted from PBMCs. With iRepertoire HTBI primers and Arm-PCR of CDR3 regions, TCR beta libraries were built. TCRdb reanalysed the multiplex PCR reads using MiXCR and keeps one entry per CDR3 protein. The data hold 240,000 or so distinct CDR3 sequences, with about 19% observed a single time. The specimen comprised peripheral blood mononuclear cells (PBMCs), sampled at new diagnosis, from a patient treated with antithyroid drugs. These TCRs come from a female donor with Graves disease.

This clonotype was seen many times. This chain uses TRBV7-8 with TRBJ2-6; TRBD1 is a possible D gene (6 bases). The CDR3 totals 17 residues. The germline V and J ends were trimmed by 1 base and 3 bases, with 13 bases remaining between them. Germline V gives CDR1 SGHVS, CDR2 FQNEAQ. CDR3: CASSLVAGAFGANVLTF. The CDR3 DNA follows: TGTGCCAGCAGCTTAGTGGCAGGGGCGTTTGGGGCCAACGTCCTGACTTTC.

In this sample, this clonotype turned up a few times. The rearrangement joins TRBV27 to TRBJ2-3, with TRBD2 identical over 7 bases. The V gene's germline CDR1 is MNHEY and CDR2 SMNVEV (reference sequence). After removal of 5 bases from V and 0 bases from J, the junction contained 17 bases not matched to a gene. This CDR3 region has 19 residues. This chain's CDR3 is CASSRAGTNGDGSTDTQYF. The CDR3 DNA sequence: TGTGCCAGCAGTAGAGCCGGGACTAACGGGGACGGTAGCACAGATACGCAGTATTTT.

Ten or more counts support this clonotype. The chain recombines TRBV7-9 with TRBJ1-1; D unclear. CDR3 size: 14 residues. CDR1 and CDR2 (germline): SEHNR, FQNEAQ (reference sequence). V lost 2 bases and J 6 bases, leaving 13 bases between the germline ends. The CDR3 DNA reads as TGTGCCAGCAGCTTAAGCAGGAGTAAGGCTGAAGCTTTCTTT. Protein sequence: CASSLSRSKAEAFF.